This T cell receptor (beta chain) was sequenced in a study of OX40 agonist ivuxolimab in advanced cancers. Describing the broader study: Ivuxolimab was an agonistic, fully human IgG2 monoclonal antibody directed against OX40 (CD134), a costimulatory receptor. Of the roughly 51 dose-escalation patients, hepatocellular carcinoma was present in 19, melanoma in about 15, renal cell carcinoma in 9 and head and neck cancer in 9. In the dose-escalation cohort, roughly four fifths of patients were male, and the mean age was roughly 60 years, with a range of roughly 20 to 85. Prior anti-PD-1, anti-PD-L1 or anti-CTLA-4 therapy was permitted, and 30% to 45% of dose-escalation patients had received checkpoint inhibitors. The paper reports the monotherapy dose-escalation portion (N of about 54 patients) of the phase I ivuxolimab trial. The point of sequencing TCRbeta in the periphery was to test whether ivuxolimab changed TCR sequence diversity and drove clonal T-cell expansion. Intravenous ivuxolimab was administered to patients every 2 weeks at six dose levels: 0.01, 0.1, 0.3, 1.5, 3 and 10 mg/kg. Partial responses were achieved by three dose-escalation patients, of whom one had hepatocellular carcinoma and two had cutaneous melanoma.

As for this clone: Its antigen has not been determined. No base-level quality is on record; no much larger clone is a single base apart.

Study-wide findings and limitations: In the 0.1-3.0 mg/kg groups, partial responders had among the lowest normalized peripheral clonal expansion, particularly in CD8+ T cells. On average, CD8+ T cells showed more expanded clones than CD4+ T cells after ivuxolimab. Antigen specificity was not determined for the clonally expanded peripheral T cells. At doses of 0.1 to 3.0 mg/kg, clonal expansion of both CD4+ and CD8+ T cells in blood was seen between baseline and week 6. Low levels of normalized T-cell clonal expansion were also shown by some nonresponding patients.

For sequencing of the TCRbeta CDR3 region, genomic DNA was extracted from the sorted cells. TCRbeta CDR3 regions were sequenced using the immunoSEQ Assay. TCRdb's version of the immuneACCESS table is confined to in-frame rearrangements and falls short of the full clone set. An unresolved V gene accounts for under half of the shortfall where checked; the remainder is of unknown origin. Here the sample has approximately 55,000 clones; roughly 90% occur a single time. Roughly 17% of the sample goes to the ten largest clones. Patients with autoimmune disease history or receiving systemic immunosuppression were excluded from the trial. Peripheral blood for TCR sequencing was collected from all dose cohorts at baseline, on cycle 4 day 1, and on cycle 7 day 1. Samples were obtained from an open-label, multicenter, first-in-human phase I dose-escalation trial of ivuxolimab. The trial enrolled adults with locally advanced or metastatic head and neck squamous cell, hepatocellular, melanoma or renal cell carcinoma. CD4+ and CD8+ T cells were sorted separately from peripheral blood before TCR sequencing.

The receptor was isolated from an adult with an advanced solid tumor such as melanoma, head and neck, liver or kidney cancer. Specimen: CD4+ or CD8+ T cells sorted from blood, collected in a trial of the OX40 agonist ivuxolimab.

The DNA sequence reads TGCGCCAGCAGCTTGGGACAGTCCTACAATGAGCAGTTCTTC. Translated, this gives CASSLGQSYNEQFF. The V gene is TRBV5-1 and the J gene is TRBJ2-1, with TRBD1 as a weak D call on 5 bases. Trimming takes 0 bases from V and 1 base from J, and the germline ends sit 5 bases apart. CDR3 length: 14 amino acids, cysteine to phenylalanine. Left in the record is the CDR3 DNA by itself, 42 bases read in frame from the first base. The germline V gene sets CDR1 to SGHRS and CDR2 to YFSETQ. The reference TRBV5-1 and TRBJ2-1 proteins fill in what lies around the CDR3, so the full variable domain reads KAGVTQTPRYLIKTRGQQVTLSCSPISGHRSVSWYQQTPGQGLQFLFEYFSETQRNKGNFPGRFSGRQFSNSRSEMNVSTLELGDSALYLCASSLGQSYNEQFFGPGTRLTVL.